This T cell receptor beta chain was identified in a study of shared clonotypes between healthy human individuals. Study conclusions and caveats: Lower generation probabilities were found for non-shared clonotypes than for those shared by all four donors.

Germline values: CDR1 LGHNA, CDR2 YSLEER. With 1 base clipped from V and 3 bases from J, the junction kept 4 bases outside the gene matches. The CDR3 has 15 residues. Genomic DNA from each subset was divided evenly over several immunoSEQ plates. Clones were sequenced by immunoSEQ multiplex PCR, and TCRdb holds only the in-frame ones, with some missing. This sample has 1.5 million to 2.5 million clones; about 95% occur once, and the top ten carry 1% to 1.5%. For this clone: Its antigen remains unidentified.

The naive CD8 fraction comprised CD45RO-negative cells positively selected for CCR7 and excluded terminally differentiated effector memory CD45RA+ cells. The study drew all its donors from Caucasian adults living in Nashville, Tennessee. The V and J genes are TRBV4-3 and TRBJ2-7; 9 nucleotides agree with TRBD2. This clonotype originated in a man younger than 30 in good health. The sequencing input was naive CD8+ T cells sorted from blood. The CDR3 bases are TGCGCCAGCAGCCAAGCCGCTAGCGGGAACTACGAGCAGTACTTC. Translation: CASSQAASGNYEQYF.